This passage covers 8 T cell receptor beta chains from one sample sequenced in a study of blood T cell repertoires in COVID-19. Measured with immunoSEQ multiplex PCR; TCRdb has only the in-frame clones, and not every one. The sample has under 150,000 clones, approximately 83% seen once; the top ten hold roughly a tenth. Sequenced input: peripheral blood. The source is a man older than 75 with acute or convalescent COVID-19.

This clone appeared a few times. The chain carries TRBV4-3 and TRBJ1-2, with D uncertain. Germline V lookup: CDR1 LGHNA, CDR2 YSLEER. There are 14 residues in the CDR3. V was pared by 0 bases and J by 4 bases, with 9 bases between. CDR3 in amino acids: CASSQDNGFYGYTF. The DNA of the CDR3 is TGCGCCAGCAGCCAAGATAACGGGTTCTATGGCTACACCTTC.

The rearrangement joins TRBV6-5 to TRBJ1-5, with TRBD1 identical over 8 bases. The germline CDR1 and CDR2 sequences are MNHEY and SVGAGI. This CDR3 spans 15 amino acids. Trimming took 6 bases from V and 2 from J; bases not matched to a gene: 6. In DNA form, the CDR3 reads TGTGCCAGCAGCCGGACAGGGCTTCGCAATCAGCCCCAGCATTTT. The encoded protein is CASSRTGLRNQPQHF.

This chain uses TRBV7-2 with TRBJ2-5; weak D call: TRBD2 (5 bases). The CDR3 has 14 residues. V shed 4 bases and J shed 4 bases, with 13 bases lying between them. The germline V gene encodes CDR1 SGHTA and CDR2 FQGNSA. CDR3 in amino acids: CASSSIYSVETQYF. CDR3 nucleotide sequence: TGTGCCAGCAGCTCGATCTATAGCGTAGAGACCCAGTACTTC. Supplemented by reference TRBV7-2 and TRBJ2-5, the full variable domain reads GAGVSQSPSNKVTEKGKDVELRCDPISGHTALYWYRQSLGQGLEFLIYFQGNSAPDKSGLPSDRFSAERTGGSVSTLTIQRTQQEDSAVYLCASSSIYSVETQYFGPGTRLLVL.

This chain links TRBV29-1 with TRBJ2-7; the D gene is possibly TRBD1 (6 bases). Per the germline V gene, CDR1 is SQVTM and CDR2 is ANQGSEA. The CDR3 spans 14 residues. The V end lost 7 bases, the J end lost 1 base, and 17 bases lay between the germline ends. CDR3 bases: TGCAGCGCCCAAGGCAGGGGTACTTCCTACGAGCAGTACTTC. This sequence encodes CSAQGRGTSYEQYF.

The chain combines TRBV4-1 with TRBJ2-1, with 11 positions matching TRBD2. Looked up from germline, CDR1 is MGHRA and CDR2 is YSYEKL. This CDR3 has 17 amino acids. The junction had 12 bases not matched to a gene; V was cut back by 3 bases and J by 8 bases. The CDR3 loop reads CASSHALTSGIGDEQFF. CDR3 bases: TGCGCCAGCAGCCACGCTCTGACTAGCGGGATAGGCGATGAGCAGTTCTTC.

CDR3 amino acids: CATSASETGANGYTF. The CDR3 nucleotides read TGTGCCACCAGTGCAAGTGAGACAGGGGCGAATGGCTACACCTTC. The chain employs TRBV24-1 and TRBJ1-2; TRBD1 aligns across 8 bases. The CDR3 covers 15 residues. The V gene end was trimmed by 5 bases and the J gene end by 6 bases; junction bases not matched to a gene: 10. CDR1 KGHDR and CDR2 SFDVKD come from the germline V gene.

The DNA for the CDR3 is TGTGCCAGTAGCGACAGGGGCTCTGTAAACTACGAGCAGTACTTC. It translates to CASSDRGSVNYEQYF. The V call is TRBV19, the J call TRBJ2-7; 8 bases are shared with TRBD1. Germline V gives CDR1 LNHDA, CDR2 SQIVND (reference sequence). The CDR3 spans 15 residues. With V trimmed by 6 bases and J by 3 bases, 10 bases remained unmatched.

The chain couples TRBV5-4 to TRBJ1-6, with unresolved D. Germline CDR1 and CDR2: SGHNT and YYREEE (reference sequence). Trimming took off 0 bases at V and 6 bases at J, with 13 bases between the two ends. This CDR3 contains 16 residues. In DNA, the CDR3 is TGTGCCAGCAGCTTGGAGAGAGGCGTTCCTAATTCACCCCTCCACTTT. Its protein is CASSLERGVPNSPLHF.